This T cell receptor (beta chain) was recovered during a study of T cells after yellow fever vaccination. This CDR3 has 17 residues. Germline assignment: CDR1 SGHTS and CDR2 YDEGEE. J lost 6 bases, V lost 1 base, and 11 bases had no gene match. TCRdb fed the 5' RACE reads into MiXCR, producing one record per CDR3 protein. The sample consists of 29,000 or so distinct CDR3 sequences, over 5.5% of them appearing once. This TCR was sampled from a man between 25 and 39 years old who received the YFV17D yellow fever vaccine. The sample in question was PBMCs, either bulk or a sorted T-cell subset (CD4+, CD8+, memory, or dextramer-sorted; not recorded which), obtained on the day of the yellow fever booster vaccination. V is TRBV5-8 and J is TRBJ2-3, with TRBD2 matching over 10 bases. In DNA form, the CDR3 reads TGTGCCAGCAGCTTGCTGGGGTCGGCTAGCGGGAGTGATACGCAGTATTTT. Protein sequence: CASSLLGSASGSDTQYF.